These 8 T cell receptor beta chains share one sample of origin, sequenced in a study of T cells in Graves' hyperthyroidism and ophthalmopathy (dated 2019 in TCRdb). The library was obtained by multiplex PCR. The sample was run on an Illumina HiSeq 2000. Amplification of TCR beta CDR3 regions was carried out from RNA transcripts. The TCR CDR3 was subjected to a first round of RT-PCR using the HTBI primer set and the Qiagen OneStep RT-PCR kit. Through fastp at Q25 and MiXCR, TCRdb rebuilt clones from the public reads, retaining in-frame beta chains. Every CDR3 protein is listed once, alongside the most common genes and DNA of its rows. The table for this sample lists roughly 740,000 distinct CDR3 sequences; roughly 15% of them were counted only once. The ten largest make up roughly 8% of the sample. Source material: blood. The receptor set was obtained from a man in his late teens or twenties with Graves' hyperthyroidism.

The J gene is TRBJ2-3, the V gene TRBV5-1; 7 bases align to TRBD2. CDR3 length: 18 amino acids. Germline lookup yields CDR1 SGHRS and CDR2 YFSETQ. V lost 4 bases to trimming and J lost 5 bases; unmatched junction nucleotides: 19. CDR3 residues: CASSPDLMGGRRRDTQYF. In nucleotides, the CDR3 is TGCGCCAGCAGCCCCGACCTAATGGGCGGGAGACGGAGAGATACGCAGTATTTT.

V and J are TRBV7-9 and TRBJ2-7, with D perhaps given as TRBD1 or TRBD2 (6 bases each). Deletions cut 4 bases from V and 4 bases from J, with 14 bases between. Germline CDR1 is SEHNR and CDR2 is FQNEAQ (reference sequence). The CDR3 contains 14 residues. The CDR3 region has the DNA TGTGCCAGCAGCTCCCAGAGGAGGGGGTACGAGCAGTACTTC. Translated: CASSSQRRGYEQYF.

Ten or more counts support this clonotype. The J gene is TRBJ2-5, the V gene TRBV28; D is perhaps TRBD2 (5 bases). The CDR3 contains 13 residues. CDR1 and CDR2 (germline): MDHEN, SYDVKM. Trimming removed 4 bases at V and 3 bases at J, with 9 bases between. CDR3: CASSSRTEETQYF. The CDR3 DNA sequence: TGTGCCAGCAGTTCTCGGACTGAAGAGACCCAGTACTTC.

The table lists this clonotype with a few counts. The chain couples TRBV7-6 to TRBJ2-3; D is undetermined. This CDR3 has 11 amino acids. Per germline, CDR1 SGHVS and CDR2 FNYEAQ. V lost 10 bases, J lost 5 bases, and 10 bases lay in between. DNA for the CDR3: TGTGCCACCTTCTCGGGAGATACGCAGTATTTT. It encodes CATFSGDTQYF.

This clonotype was seen ten or more times. The V gene is TRBV7-2, the J gene TRBJ2-1; D is unresolved. CDR1 is SGHTA, CDR2 FQGNSA, per germline. CDR3 size: 15 residues. Trimming removed 5 bases at V and 7 bases at J, with 18 bases between. In DNA, the CDR3 is TGTGCCAGCAGCCCCGCCGGTGCCGCCGGGAATGAGCAGTTCTTC. It translates to CASSPAGAAGNEQFF.

This clonotype was observed at least ten times. The chain is built from TRBV7-9 and TRBJ2-7; 7 bases match TRBD1. Germline CDR1 SEHNR, CDR2 FQNEAQ (reference sequence). The CDR3 runs 13 residues. Trimming removed 5 bases from V and 5 bases from J; junction bases left unmatched: 6. CDR3 region: CASSLTGLDEQYF. DNA for the CDR3: TGTGCCAGCAGCCTGACAGGGTTGGACGAGCAGTACTTC.

This chain joins TRBV3-1 and TRBJ2-3; 7 nucleotides match TRBD1. The CDR3 is 16 amino acids. J lost 2 bases, V lost 5 bases, and 10 bases had no gene match. Germline assignment: CDR1 LGHDT and CDR2 YNNKEL (reference sequence). The CDR3 coding sequence is TGTGCCAGCAGCTCCAGGACAGGCCTCTACACAGATACGCAGTATTTT. This encodes CASSSRTGLYTDTQYF.

There are many counts of this clonotype. This chain joins TRBV7-2 and TRBJ2-1; 8 positions match TRBD2. The J segment lost 6 bases and the V segment lost 8 bases, leaving 9 bases of the junction unmatched. Germline CDR1 SGHTA, CDR2 FQGNSA. The CDR3 extends over 14 amino acids. The CDR3 protein is CASARGGGFNEQFF. The CDR3 DNA is TGTGCCAGCGCCCGGGGGGGGGGTTTCAATGAGCAGTTCTTC. Full variable domain (rest looked up from reference TRBV7-2 and TRBJ2-1): GAGVSQSPSNKVTEKGKDVELRCDPISGHTALYWYRQSLGQGLEFLIYFQGNSAPDKSGLPSDRFSAERTGGSVSTLTIQRTQQEDSAVYLCASARGGGFNEQFFGPGTRLTVL.